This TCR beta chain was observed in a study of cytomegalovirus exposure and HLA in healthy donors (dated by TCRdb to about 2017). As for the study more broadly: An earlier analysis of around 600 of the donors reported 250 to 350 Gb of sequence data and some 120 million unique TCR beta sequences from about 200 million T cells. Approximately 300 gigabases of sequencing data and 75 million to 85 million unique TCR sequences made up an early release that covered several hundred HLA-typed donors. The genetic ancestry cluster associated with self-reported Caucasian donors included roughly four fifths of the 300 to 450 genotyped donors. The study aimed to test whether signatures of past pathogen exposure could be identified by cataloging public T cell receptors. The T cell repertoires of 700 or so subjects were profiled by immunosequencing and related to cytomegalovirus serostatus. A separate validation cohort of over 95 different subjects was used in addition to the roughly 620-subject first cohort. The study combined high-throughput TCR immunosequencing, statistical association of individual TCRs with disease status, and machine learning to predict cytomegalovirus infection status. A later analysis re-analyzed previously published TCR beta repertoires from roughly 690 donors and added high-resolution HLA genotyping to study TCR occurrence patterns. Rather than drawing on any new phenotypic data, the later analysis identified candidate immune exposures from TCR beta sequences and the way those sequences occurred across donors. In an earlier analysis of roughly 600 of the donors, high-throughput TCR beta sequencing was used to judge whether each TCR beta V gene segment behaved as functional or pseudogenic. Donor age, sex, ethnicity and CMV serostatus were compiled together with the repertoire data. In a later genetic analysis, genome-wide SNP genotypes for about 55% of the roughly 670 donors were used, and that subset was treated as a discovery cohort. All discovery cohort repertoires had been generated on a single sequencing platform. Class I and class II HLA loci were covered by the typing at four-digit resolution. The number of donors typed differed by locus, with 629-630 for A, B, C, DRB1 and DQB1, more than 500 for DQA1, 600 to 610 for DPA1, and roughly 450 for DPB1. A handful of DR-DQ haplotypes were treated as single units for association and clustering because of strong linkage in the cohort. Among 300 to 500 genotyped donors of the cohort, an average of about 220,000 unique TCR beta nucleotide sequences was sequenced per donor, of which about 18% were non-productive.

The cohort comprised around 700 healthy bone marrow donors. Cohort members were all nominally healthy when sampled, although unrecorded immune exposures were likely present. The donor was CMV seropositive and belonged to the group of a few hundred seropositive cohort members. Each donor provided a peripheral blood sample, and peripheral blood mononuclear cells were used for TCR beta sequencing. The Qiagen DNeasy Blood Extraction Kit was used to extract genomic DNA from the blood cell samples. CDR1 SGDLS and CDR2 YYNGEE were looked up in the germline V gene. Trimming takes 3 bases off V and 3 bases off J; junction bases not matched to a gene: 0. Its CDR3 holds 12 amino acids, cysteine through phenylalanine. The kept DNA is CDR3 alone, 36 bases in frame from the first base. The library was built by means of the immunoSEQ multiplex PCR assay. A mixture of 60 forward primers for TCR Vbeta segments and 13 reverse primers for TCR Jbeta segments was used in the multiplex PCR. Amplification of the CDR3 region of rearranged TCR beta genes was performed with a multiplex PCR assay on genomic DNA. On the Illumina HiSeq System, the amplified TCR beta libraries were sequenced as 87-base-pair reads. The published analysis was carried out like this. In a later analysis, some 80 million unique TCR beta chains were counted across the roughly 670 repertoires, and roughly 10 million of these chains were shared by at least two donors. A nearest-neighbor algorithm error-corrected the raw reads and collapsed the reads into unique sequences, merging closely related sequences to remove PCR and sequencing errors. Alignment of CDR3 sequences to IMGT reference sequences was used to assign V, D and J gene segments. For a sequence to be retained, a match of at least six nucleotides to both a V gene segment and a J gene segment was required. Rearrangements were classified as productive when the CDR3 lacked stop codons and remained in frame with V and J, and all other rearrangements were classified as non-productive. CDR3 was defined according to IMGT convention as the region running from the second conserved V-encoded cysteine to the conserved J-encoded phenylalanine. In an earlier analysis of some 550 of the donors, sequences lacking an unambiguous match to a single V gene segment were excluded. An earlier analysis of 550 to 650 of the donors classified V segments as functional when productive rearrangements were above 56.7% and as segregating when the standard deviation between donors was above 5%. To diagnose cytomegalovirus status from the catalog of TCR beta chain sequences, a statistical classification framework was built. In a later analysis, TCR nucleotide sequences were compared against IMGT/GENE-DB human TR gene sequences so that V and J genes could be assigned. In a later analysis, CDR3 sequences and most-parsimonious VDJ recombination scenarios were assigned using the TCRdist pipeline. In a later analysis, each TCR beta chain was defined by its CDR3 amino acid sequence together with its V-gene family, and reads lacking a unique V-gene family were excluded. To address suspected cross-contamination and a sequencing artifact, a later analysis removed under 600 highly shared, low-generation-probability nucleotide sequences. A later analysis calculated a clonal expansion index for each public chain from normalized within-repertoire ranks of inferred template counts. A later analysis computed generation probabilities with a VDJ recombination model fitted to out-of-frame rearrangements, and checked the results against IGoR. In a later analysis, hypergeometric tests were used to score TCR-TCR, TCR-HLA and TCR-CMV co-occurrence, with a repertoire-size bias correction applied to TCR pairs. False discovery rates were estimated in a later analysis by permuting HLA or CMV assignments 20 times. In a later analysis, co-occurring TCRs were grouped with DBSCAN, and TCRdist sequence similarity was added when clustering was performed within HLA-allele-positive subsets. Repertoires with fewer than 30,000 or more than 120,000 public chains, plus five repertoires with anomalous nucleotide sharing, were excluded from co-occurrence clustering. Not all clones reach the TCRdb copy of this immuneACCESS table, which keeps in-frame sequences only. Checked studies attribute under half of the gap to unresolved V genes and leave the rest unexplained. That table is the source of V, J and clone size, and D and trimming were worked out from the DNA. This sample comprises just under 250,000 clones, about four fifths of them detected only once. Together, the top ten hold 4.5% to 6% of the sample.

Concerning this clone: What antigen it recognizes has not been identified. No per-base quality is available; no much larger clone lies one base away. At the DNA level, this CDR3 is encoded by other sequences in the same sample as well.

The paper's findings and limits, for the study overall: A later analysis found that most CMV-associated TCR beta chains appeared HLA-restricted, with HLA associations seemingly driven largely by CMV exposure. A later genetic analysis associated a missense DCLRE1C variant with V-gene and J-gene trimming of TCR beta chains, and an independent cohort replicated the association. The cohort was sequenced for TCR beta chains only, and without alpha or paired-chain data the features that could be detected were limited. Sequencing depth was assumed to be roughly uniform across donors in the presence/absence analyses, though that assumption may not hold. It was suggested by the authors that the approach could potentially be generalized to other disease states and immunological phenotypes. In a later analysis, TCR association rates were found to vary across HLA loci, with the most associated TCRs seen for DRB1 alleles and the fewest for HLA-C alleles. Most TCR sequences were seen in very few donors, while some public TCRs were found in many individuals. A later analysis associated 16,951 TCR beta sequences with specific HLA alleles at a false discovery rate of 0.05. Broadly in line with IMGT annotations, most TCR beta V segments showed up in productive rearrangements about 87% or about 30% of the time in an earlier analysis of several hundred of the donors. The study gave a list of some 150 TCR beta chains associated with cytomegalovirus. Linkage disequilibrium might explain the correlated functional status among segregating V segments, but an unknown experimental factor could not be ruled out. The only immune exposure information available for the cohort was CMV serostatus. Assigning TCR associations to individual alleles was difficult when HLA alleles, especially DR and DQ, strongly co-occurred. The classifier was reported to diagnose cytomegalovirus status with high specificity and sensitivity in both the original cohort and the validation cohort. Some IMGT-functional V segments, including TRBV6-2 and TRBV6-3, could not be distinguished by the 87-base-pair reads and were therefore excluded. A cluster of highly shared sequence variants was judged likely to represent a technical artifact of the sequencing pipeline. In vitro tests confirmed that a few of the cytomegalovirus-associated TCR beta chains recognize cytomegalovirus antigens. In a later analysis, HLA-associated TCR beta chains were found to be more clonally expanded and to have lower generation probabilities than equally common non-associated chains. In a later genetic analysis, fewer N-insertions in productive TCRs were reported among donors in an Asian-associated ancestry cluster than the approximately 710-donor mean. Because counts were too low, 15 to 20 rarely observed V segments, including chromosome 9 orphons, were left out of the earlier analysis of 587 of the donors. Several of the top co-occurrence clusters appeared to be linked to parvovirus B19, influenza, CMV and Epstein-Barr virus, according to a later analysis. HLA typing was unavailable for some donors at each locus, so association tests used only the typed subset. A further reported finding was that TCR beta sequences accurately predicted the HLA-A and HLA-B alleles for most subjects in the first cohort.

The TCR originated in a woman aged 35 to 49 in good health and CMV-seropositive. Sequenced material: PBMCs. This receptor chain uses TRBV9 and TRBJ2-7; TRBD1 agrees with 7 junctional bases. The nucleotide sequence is TGTGCCAGCAGCGCAGGGGGCTACGAGCAGTACTTC. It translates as CASSAGGYEQYF.